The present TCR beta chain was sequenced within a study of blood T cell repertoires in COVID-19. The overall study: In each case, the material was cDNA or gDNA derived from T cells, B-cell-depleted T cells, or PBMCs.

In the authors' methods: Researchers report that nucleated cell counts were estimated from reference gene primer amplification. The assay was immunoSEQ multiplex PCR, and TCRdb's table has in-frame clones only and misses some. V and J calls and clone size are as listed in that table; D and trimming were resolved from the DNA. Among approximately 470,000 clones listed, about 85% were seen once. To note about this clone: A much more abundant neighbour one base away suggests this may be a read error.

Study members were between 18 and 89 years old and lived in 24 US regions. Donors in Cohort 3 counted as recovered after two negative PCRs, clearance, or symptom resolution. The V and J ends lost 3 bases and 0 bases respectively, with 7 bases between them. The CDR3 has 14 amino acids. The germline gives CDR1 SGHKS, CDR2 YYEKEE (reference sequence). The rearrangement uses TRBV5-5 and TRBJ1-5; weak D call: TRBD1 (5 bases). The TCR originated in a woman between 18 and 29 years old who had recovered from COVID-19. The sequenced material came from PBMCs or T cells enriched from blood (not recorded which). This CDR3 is CASSSGDSNQPQHF. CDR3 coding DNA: TGTGCCAGCAGCTCGGGGGATAGCAATCAGCCCCAGCATTTT.